This TCR beta chain was obtained from a study of CD8+CD57+ T cells in acquired aplastic anemia. Study-wide background: Yields of DNA that came from sorted CD4+ and CD8+ cells averaged about 3 ug. Study results and caveats: Levels of CD8+ Simpson's diversity were not significantly distinct in patients versus controls.

Patients picked for sequencing had shown CD8+CD57+ cell expansion detected by flow cytometry. Severe acquired aplastic anemia was the diagnosis recorded for all patients. About this clonotype itself: Antigen: not known. One end of the junction varies from germline; a read error may be responsible.

The CDR3 consists of 13 residues. Germline values: CDR1 SGHVS, CDR2 FQNEAQ. Profiles of TCR beta VDJ and CDR3 were generated from a genomic DNA template. TCRdb recomputed calls from the reads with MiXCR, one row per CDR3 protein. Of 100,000 to 150,000 distinct CDR3 sequences in the sample, about 40% were seen once. The sequenced material came from sorted CD4+, CD8+, or CD8+CD57+ T cells (not recorded which) from PBMCs. The receptor was derived from a human donor with aplastic anemia. The chain couples TRBV7-8 to TRBJ2-5; possible D gene TRBD2, 7 bases. CDR3 loop: CASSLEGEGTQYF. The DNA for the CDR3 is TGTGCCAGCAGCTTAGAGGGGGAGGGGACCCAGTATTTC.